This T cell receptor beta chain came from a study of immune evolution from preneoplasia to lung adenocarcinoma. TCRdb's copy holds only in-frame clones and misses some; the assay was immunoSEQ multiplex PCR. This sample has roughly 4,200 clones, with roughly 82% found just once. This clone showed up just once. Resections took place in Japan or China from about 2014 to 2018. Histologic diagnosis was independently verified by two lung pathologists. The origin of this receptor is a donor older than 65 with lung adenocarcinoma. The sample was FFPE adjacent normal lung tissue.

The CDR3 DNA sequence: TGTGCCAGCAGCCCCAGAGGAAACTCCTACGAGCAGTACTTC. Protein: CASSPRGNSYEQYF. This chain connects TRBV13 to TRBJ2-7, with D hard to call. CDR1 and CDR2 from the germline V gene are PRHDT and FYEKMQ (reference sequence). The CDR3 consists of 14 residues. The V gene lost 5 bases and the J gene lost 0 bases, with 11 bases spanning the gap.